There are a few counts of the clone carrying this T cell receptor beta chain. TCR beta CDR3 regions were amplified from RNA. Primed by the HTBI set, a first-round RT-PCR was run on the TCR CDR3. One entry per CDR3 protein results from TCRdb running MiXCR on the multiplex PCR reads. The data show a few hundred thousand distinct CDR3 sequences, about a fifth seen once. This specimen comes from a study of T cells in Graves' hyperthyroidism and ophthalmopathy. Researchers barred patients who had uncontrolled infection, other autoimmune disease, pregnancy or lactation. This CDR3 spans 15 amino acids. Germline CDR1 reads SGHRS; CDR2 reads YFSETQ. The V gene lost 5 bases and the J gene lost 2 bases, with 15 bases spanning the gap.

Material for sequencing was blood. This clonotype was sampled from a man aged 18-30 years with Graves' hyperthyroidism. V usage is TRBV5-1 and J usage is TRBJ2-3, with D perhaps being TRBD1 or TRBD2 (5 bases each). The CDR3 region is CASSLENGATDTQYF. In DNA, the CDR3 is TGCGCCAGCAGTCTGGAAAACGGGGCCACAGATACGCAGTATTTT.